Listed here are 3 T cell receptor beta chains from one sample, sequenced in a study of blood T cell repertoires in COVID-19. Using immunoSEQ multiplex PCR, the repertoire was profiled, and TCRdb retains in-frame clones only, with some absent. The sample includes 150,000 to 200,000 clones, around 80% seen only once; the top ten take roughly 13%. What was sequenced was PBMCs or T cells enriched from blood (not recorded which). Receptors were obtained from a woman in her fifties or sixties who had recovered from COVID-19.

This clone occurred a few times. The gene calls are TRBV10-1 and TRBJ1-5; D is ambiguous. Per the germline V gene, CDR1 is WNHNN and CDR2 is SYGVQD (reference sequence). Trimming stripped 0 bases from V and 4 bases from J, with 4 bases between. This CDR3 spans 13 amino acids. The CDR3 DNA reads TGCGCCAGCAGTGAGTCGCAGAATCAGCCCCAGCATTTT. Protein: CASSESQNQPQHF.

The CDR3 protein is CSVTGGSDEQYF. In DNA, the CDR3 is TGCAGCGTAACAGGGGGCTCAGACGAGCAGTACTTC. The V call is TRBV29-1, the J call TRBJ2-7; TRBD1 matches at 9 bases. Germline lookup yields CDR1 SQVTM and CDR2 ANQGSEA. V gave up 6 bases and J gave up 5 bases; unmatched junction bases: 5. The CDR3 is made up of 12 amino acids.

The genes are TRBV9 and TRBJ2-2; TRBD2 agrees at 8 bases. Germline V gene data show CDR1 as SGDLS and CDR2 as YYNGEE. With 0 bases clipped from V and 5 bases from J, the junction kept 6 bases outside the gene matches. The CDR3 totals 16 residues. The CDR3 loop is CASSVAVAGRTGELFF. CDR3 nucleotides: TGTGCCAGCAGCGTAGCGGTAGCGGGGCGGACCGGGGAGCTGTTTTTT.